This T cell receptor beta chain was observed in a study of breast tumors, draining lymph nodes, adjacent tissues. Findings and caveats of the study: Tumor TCR diversity was below lymph nodes but above nontumor tissue. Data only fit, rather than demonstrated, lymph node origin of most tumor T cells. Compared with basal-like, luminal-like tumors shared significantly more repertoire with nontumor tissue. Most tumor T cells seemingly derive from lymph node, then expand in tumor.

TCRdb ran MiXCR on the multiplex PCR reads and lists one entry per CDR3 protein. The sample records some 65,000 distinct CDR3 sequences, 40% to 45% being singletons. Trimming left V 4 bases short and J 4 bases short, with 14 bases between. Germline loops: CDR1 SGHDT, CDR2 YYEEEE. This CDR3 has 15 amino acids. This clonotype has ten or more counts. No antigen is known for it. A much larger clone sits a single nucleotide away, making a read error possible. The J gene is TRBJ2-2, the V gene TRBV5-6; D is uncertain. The receptor comes from a female donor with breast cancer. Some clones in this sample may be carry-over from other donors' samples. Sequenced material: breast tumor tissue. The CDR3 loop reads CASSQLVAGTGELFF. The CDR3 region has the DNA TGTGCCAGCAGCCAGCTAGTAGCTGGCACCGGGGAGCTGTTTTTT. The complete variable domain, with remaining parts taken from reference TRBV5-6 and TRBJ2-2, reads DAGVTQSPTHLIKTRGQQVTLRCSPKSGHDTVSWYQQALGQGPQFIFQYYEEEERQRGNFPDRFSGHQFPNYSSELNVNALLLGDSALYLCASSQLVAGTGELFFGEGSRLTVL.